This T cell receptor beta chain was captured by sequencing in a study of blood T cell repertoires in COVID-19. Study-wide context: Acute and convalescent COVID-19 specimens originated in the United States, Italy and Spain. T cells, B-cell-depleted T cells, or PBMCs supplied cDNA or gDNA.

Original methodology: By means of reference gene primer amplification, nucleated cell counts were estimated. Here immunoSEQ multiplex PCR was the method, and the copy in TCRdb shows in-frame clones only, minus some. Clone size and the V and J calls come from that table; the DNA yielded D and trimming. The table includes 210,000 or so clones, 80% to 85% detected once. The CDR3 spans 15 residues. The germline gives CDR1 MDHEN, CDR2 SYDVKM. The ends lost 2 bases at V and 4 bases at J; junction bases unmatched: 2. The sample comprised peripheral blood. The receptor was derived from a human donor in a cohort sampled during active COVID-19. The V and J genes are TRBV28 and TRBJ1-2; TRBD1 aligns across 12 bases. The CDR3, as DNA: TGTGCCAGCAGTTTAGTGGGACAGGGGGCCTATGGCTACACCTTC. Protein product: CASSLVGQGAYGYTF.